The rows below give T cell receptor beta chains drawn from one sample of a study of blood T cell repertoires in COVID-19. Clones were read by immunoSEQ multiplex PCR, and TCRdb kept only the in-frame ones, dropping some. Here the sample spans some 180,000 clones, around 85% being singletons. Sequencing was done on a sample of PBMCs or T cells enriched from blood (not recorded which). The source is a middle-aged man who had recovered from COVID-19. CDR3s include the opening cysteine and the closing phenylalanine or tryptophan. Clone size is shown for a subset of rows, as once, few, many or a class of expanded clone.

clone_size: -; v_call: TRBV14; j_call: TRBJ1-2; cdr3_aa: CASSQGTGVLYGYTF
clone_size: -; v_call: TRBV6-5; j_call: TRBJ1-1; cdr3_aa: CASSYRGRATEAFF
clone_size: -; v_call: TRBV10-3; j_call: TRBJ1-1; cdr3_aa: CAISVGTGVEAFF
clone_size: -; v_call: TRBV6-5; j_call: TRBJ1-2; cdr3_aa: CASSFSGTDGYTF
clone_size: -; v_call: TRBV4-2; j_call: TRBJ2-7; cdr3_aa: CASSHEAGAIYEQYF
clone_size: -; v_call: TRBV7-9; j_call: TRBJ2-2; cdr3_aa: CASSLGDRANTGELFF
clone_size: -; v_call: TRBV24-1; j_call: TRBJ2-3; cdr3_aa: CATSASSGVNKQYF
clone_size: -; v_call: TRBV29-1; j_call: TRBJ2-2; cdr3_aa: CSVNRRVDGELFF
clone_size: -; v_call: TRBV12-3/TRBV12-4; j_call: TRBJ2-4; cdr3_aa: CASSSTFPNIQYF
clone_size: -; v_call: TRBV28; j_call: TRBJ1-2; cdr3_aa: CASSPRQGNRYTF
clone_size: -; v_call: TRBV13; j_call: TRBJ1-2; cdr3_aa: CASSFMGTGKLYGYTF
clone_size: once; v_call: TRBV6-5; j_call: TRBJ1-2; cdr3_aa: CASTSGGHGYTF
clone_size: -; v_call: TRBV28; j_call: TRBJ2-7; cdr3_aa: CASASFLGQSPRQYF
clone_size: -; v_call: TRBV2; j_call: TRBJ2-1; cdr3_aa: CASTNSGTSYNEQFF
clone_size: -; v_call: TRBV9; j_call: TRBJ1-1; cdr3_aa: CASSVRGGTEAFF
clone_size: once; v_call: TRBV20-1; j_call: TRBJ1-1; cdr3_aa: CSASSGAAEAFF
clone_size: once; v_call: TRBV3-1/TRBV3-2; j_call: TRBJ2-5; cdr3_aa: CASSQGQVLSSQETQYF
clone_size: -; v_call: TRBV28; j_call: TRBJ1-5; cdr3_aa: CASRQGKEPQHF
clone_size: few; v_call: TRBV19; j_call: TRBJ1-5; cdr3_aa: CASSIGGSDIAQHF
clone_size: -; v_call: TRBV6-5; j_call: TRBJ1-6; cdr3_aa: CASSQGARSPLHF
clone_size: -; v_call: TRBV5-1; j_call: TRBJ2-5; cdr3_aa: CASSLAETQYF
clone_size: -; v_call: TRBV10-3; j_call: TRBJ2-7; cdr3_aa: CAISETDSLLYEQYF
clone_size: -; v_call: TRBV27; j_call: TRBJ1-6; cdr3_aa: CASTKSGDNSPLHF
clone_size: -; v_call: TRBV6-5; j_call: TRBJ1-2; cdr3_aa: CASSYAEYHTNYGYTF
clone_size: -; v_call: TRBV2; j_call: TRBJ1-2; cdr3_aa: CASSEGGANYGYTF
clone_size: -; v_call: TRBV9; j_call: TRBJ2-1; cdr3_aa: CASSVRLAGGPFGNEQFF
clone_size: once; v_call: TRBV6-5; j_call: TRBJ1-1; cdr3_aa: CASSHGGGEAFF
clone_size: -; v_call: TRBV30; j_call: TRBJ1-1; cdr3_aa: CAWMQLMPWNTEAFF
clone_size: -; v_call: TRBV27; j_call: TRBJ1-5; cdr3_aa: CASSADRVQPQHF
clone_size: -; v_call: TRBV19; j_call: TRBJ1-6; cdr3_aa: CASSIENSPLHF
clone_size: -; v_call: TRBV5-1; j_call: TRBJ2-2; cdr3_aa: CASSTRTGGNTGELFF
clone_size: -; v_call: TRBV7-9; j_call: TRBJ1-2; cdr3_aa: CASSLNAGSNYGYTF
clone_size: -; v_call: TRBV6-5; j_call: TRBJ1-5; cdr3_aa: CASSRDTTLQPQHF
clone_size: -; v_call: TRBV10-1; j_call: TRBJ2-2; cdr3_aa: CASSERGSRTGELFF
clone_size: -; v_call: TRBV11-3; j_call: TRBJ2-7; cdr3_aa: CASSLAREDEQYF
clone_size: -; v_call: TRBV12-3/TRBV12-4; j_call: TRBJ2-7; cdr3_aa: CASSLKSEQYF
clone_size: -; v_call: TRBV21-1; j_call: TRBJ1-1; cdr3_aa: CASSKLITEAFF
clone_size: -; v_call: TRBV9; j_call: TRBJ2-3; cdr3_aa: CASSVVSTDTQYF
clone_size: -; v_call: TRBV4-1; j_call: TRBJ1-1; cdr3_aa: CASGERDSITEAFF
clone_size: -; v_call: TRBV30; j_call: TRBJ1-3; cdr3_aa: CAWSTSGTGGKNTIYF
clone_size: -; v_call: TRBV11-2; j_call: TRBJ1-2; cdr3_aa: CASSLDPTGEPGGYTF
clone_size: few; v_call: TRBV30; j_call: TRBJ1-1; cdr3_aa: CASTGGLHTEAFF
clone_size: many; v_call: TRBV15; j_call: TRBJ2-7; cdr3_aa: CATSKYSGEEQYF
clone_size: once; v_call: TRBV20-1; j_call: TRBJ1-2; cdr3_aa: CSVGVNYGYTF
clone_size: once; v_call: TRBV7-2; j_call: TRBJ2-5; cdr3_aa: CASSLSATGGGGKTQYF
clone_size: -; v_call: TRBV27; j_call: TRBJ1-2; cdr3_aa: CASSHGENYGYTF
clone_size: -; v_call: TRBV4-1; j_call: TRBJ1-1; cdr3_aa: CASSPGTGLNTEAFF
clone_size: -; v_call: TRBV5-6; j_call: TRBJ1-1; cdr3_aa: CASSLLVNTEAFF
clone_size: -; v_call: TRBV28; j_call: TRBJ2-7; cdr3_aa: CASRASRGRNEQYF
clone_size: -; v_call: TRBV18; j_call: TRBJ2-2; cdr3_aa: CASSPWHKNTGELFF
clone_size: -; v_call: TRBV20-1; j_call: TRBJ2-1; cdr3_aa: CSASILAGPYNEQFF
clone_size: -; v_call: TRBV5-1; j_call: TRBJ2-3; cdr3_aa: CASSNDRFPDTQYF
clone_size: once; v_call: TRBV28; j_call: TRBJ1-6; cdr3_aa: CASSSLTGANSPLHF
clone_size: -; v_call: TRBV19; j_call: TRBJ2-5; cdr3_aa: CASRTGNQETQYF
clone_size: -; v_call: TRBV6-5; j_call: TRBJ1-6; cdr3_aa: CASRTGQFVNSPLHF
clone_size: -; v_call: TRBV29-1; j_call: TRBJ1-1; cdr3_aa: CSADSFAEAFF
clone_size: -; v_call: TRBV27; j_call: TRBJ1-5; cdr3_aa: CASSLRWQNNINQPQHF
clone_size: -; v_call: TRBV19; j_call: TRBJ2-2; cdr3_aa: CASNRDTGELFF
clone_size: -; v_call: TRBV15; j_call: TRBJ2-1; cdr3_aa: CATSGTLTSLKFF
clone_size: -; v_call: TRBV3-1/TRBV3-2; j_call: TRBJ2-3; cdr3_aa: CASSQDRSGTQYF